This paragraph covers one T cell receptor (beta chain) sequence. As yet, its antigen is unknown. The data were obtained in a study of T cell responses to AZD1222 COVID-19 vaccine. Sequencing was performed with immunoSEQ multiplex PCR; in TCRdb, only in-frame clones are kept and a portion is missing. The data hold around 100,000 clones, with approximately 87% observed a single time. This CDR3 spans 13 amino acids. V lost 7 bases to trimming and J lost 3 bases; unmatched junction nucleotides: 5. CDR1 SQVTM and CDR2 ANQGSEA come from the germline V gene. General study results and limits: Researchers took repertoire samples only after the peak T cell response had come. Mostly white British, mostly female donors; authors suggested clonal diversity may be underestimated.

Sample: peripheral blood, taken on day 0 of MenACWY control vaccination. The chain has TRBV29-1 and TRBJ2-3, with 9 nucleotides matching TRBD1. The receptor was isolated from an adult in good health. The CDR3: CSARDRVTDTQYF. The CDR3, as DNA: TGCAGCGCACGGGACAGGGTGACAGATACGCAGTATTTT.